These 14 T cell receptor beta chains originate from one sample sequenced in a study of human T cells and chemical hapten exposure. MiXCR was run by TCRdb on the RACE reads, yielding one entry per CDR3 protein. The table has about 89,000 distinct CDR3 sequences, 10% to 15% seen once. Time point reported: patch test 3, about 24 weeks after DPC sensitization. Specified treatment: therapeutic diphenylcyclopropenone sensitization with weekly scalp DPC. This specimen consisted of whole blood, obtained in connection with sensitization to the hapten diphenylcyclopropenone (DPC). The receptors stem from a woman aged 45-59 years with alopecia areata. Some clones in this sample may be carry-over from other donors' samples.

Ten or more counts support this clonotype. The chain is built from TRBV6-2 or TRBV6-3 and TRBJ2-6; TRBD1 agrees at 8 bases. With V trimmed by 6 bases and J by 3 bases, 7 bases remained unmatched. The CDR3 extends over 16 amino acids. Looked up from germline, CDR1 is MNHEY and CDR2 is SVGEGT. As DNA, the CDR3 is TGTGCCAGCAGCCCTGGGACAGGTCGTGGGGCCAACGTCCTGACTTTC. It yields the protein CASSPGTGRGANVLTF.

This clonotype has at least ten counts. The chain couples TRBV3-1 to TRBJ2-3; D uncertain. Between the trimmed V and J ends, which lost 1 base and 2 bases, there was a span of 7 bases. This CDR3 spans 14 amino acids. Germline loops: CDR1 LGHDT, CDR2 YNNKEL (reference sequence). CDR3 region: CASSQGLNTDTQYF. The CDR3 nucleotides are TGTGCCAGCAGCCAAGGCTTAAACACAGATACGCAGTATTTT.

The gene calls are TRBV10-3 and TRBJ2-7; D possibly corresponds to TRBD2 (5 bases). The CDR3 covers 13 residues. Trimming removed 0 bases from V and 12 bases from J, with 15 bases in between. Germline V gene data show CDR1 as ENHRY and CDR2 as SYGVKD. In DNA form, the CDR3 reads TGTGCCATCAGTGAGTCGTCCGGGATGCCGCGGTACTTC. It yields the protein CAISESSGMPRYF.

This clonotype was detected ten times or more. The rearrangement joins TRBV2 to TRBJ1-6, with 8 positions matching TRBD1. This CDR3 spans 15 amino acids. Germline CDR1 SNHLY, CDR2 FYNNEI. J gave up 6 bases and V 8 bases, and 9 bases lay outside the gene matches. This CDR3 reads CASVPDRASNSPLHF. For the CDR3, the DNA is TGTGCCAGCGTACCGGACAGGGCGTCTAATTCACCCCTCCACTTT.

V gene TRBV5-1 combines with J gene TRBJ1-4; TRBD1 matches 9 bases. V lost 4 bases to trimming and J lost 5 bases; unmatched junction nucleotides: 6. CDR1 and CDR2 (germline): SGHRS, YFSETQ. This CDR3 is built from 15 residues. The CDR3 DNA sequence: TGCGCCAGCAGCCGGGACAGGGCTCCAAATGAAAAACTGTTTTTT. Amino acids: CASSRDRAPNEKLFF.

V usage is TRBV5-1 and J usage is TRBJ2-1; D unresolved. Trimming left V 4 bases short and J 0 bases short, with 14 bases between. Germline V CDR1 and CDR2: SGHRS, YFSETQ. CDR3 length: 16 residues. The DNA for the CDR3 is TGCGCCAGCAGCGATCCAAGCTCGAGCTCCTACAATGAGCAGTTCTTC. This codes for CASSDPSSSSYNEQFF.

This clonotype appeared a few times. The rearrangement uses TRBV5-1 and TRBJ1-2; the match to TRBD1 covers 8 bases. The V gene end was trimmed by 9 bases and the J gene end by 0 bases; junction bases not matched to a gene: 7. Germline assignment: CDR1 SGHRS and CDR2 YFSETQ. This CDR3 has 14 residues. The CDR3 DNA sequence: TGCGCCACAGGGACAGGCGGCGCTAACTATGGCTACACCTTC. It yields the protein CATGTGGANYGYTF.

The CDR3 sequence: CASSFNQQPPGNTIYF. CDR3 in DNA: TGTGCCAGCAGCTTTAATCAACAGCCCCCTGGAAACACCATATATTTT. The chain is built from TRBV7-2 and TRBJ1-3; D gene ambiguous. The V end lost 3 bases, the J end lost 2 bases, and 14 bases lay between the germline ends. CDR1 and CDR2 (germline): SGHTA, FQGNSA. The CDR3 extends over 16 amino acids.

Only a few counts were recorded for this clonotype. The chain combines TRBV3-1 with TRBJ1-6; possible D gene TRBD1, 6 bases. Germline lookup yields CDR1 LGHDT and CDR2 YNNKEL (reference sequence). V lost 4 bases and J lost 4, with 8 bases in between. The CDR3 sequence is 14 residues long. Here the CDR3 DNA reads TGTGCCAGCAGCCCCGGACAGTATAATTCACCCCTCCACTTT. Translating gives CASSPGQYNSPLHF.

The V call is TRBV7-9, the J call TRBJ2-4, with 11 bases aligning to TRBD2. The CDR3 is made up of 18 amino acids. Germline V lookup: CDR1 SEHNR, CDR2 FQNEAQ (reference sequence). J gave up 0 bases and V 5 bases, and 9 bases lay outside the gene matches. This chain's CDR3 is CASSAGTSGLLAKNIQYF. In DNA form, the CDR3 reads TGTGCCAGCAGCGCTGGGACTAGCGGTTTACTAGCCAAAAACATTCAGTACTTC.

This clonotype has only a few counts. The genes are TRBV20-1 and TRBJ1-4, with TRBD1 matching 11 bases. With V trimmed by 3 bases and J by 7 bases, 4 bases remained unmatched. The CDR3 consists of 14 residues. Germline V CDR1 and CDR2: DFQATT, SNEGSKA (reference sequence). CDR3 nucleotide sequence: TGCAGTGCTAGCTTCGGGACAGGGGGTGAAAAACTGTTTTTT. As protein: CSASFGTGGEKLFF.

This clonotype was detected many times. The genes are TRBV5-4 and TRBJ1-1, with a tentative D call TRBD1 (5 bases). Trimming took off 3 bases at V and 4 bases at J, with 16 bases between the two ends. This CDR3 contains 15 residues. Germline loops: CDR1 SGHNT, CDR2 YYREEE (reference sequence). CDR3 region: CASSSPQGMGTEAFF. CDR3 sequence (DNA): TGTGCCAGCAGCTCGCCGCAGGGAATGGGCACTGAAGCTTTCTTT. Supplemented by reference TRBV5-4 and TRBJ1-1, the full variable domain reads ETGVTQSPTHLIKTRGQQVTLRCSSQSGHNTVSWYQQALGQGPQFIFQYYREEENGRGNFPPRFSGLQFPNYSSELNVNALELDDSALYLCASSSPQGMGTEAFFGQGTRLTVV.

This clonotype was detected many times. The chain uses TRBV6-4 and TRBJ2-2; D perhaps matches TRBD1 (5 bases). CDR1 and CDR2 (germline): MRHNA, SNTAGT. This CDR3 is built from 15 residues. The V end was cut by 6 bases, the J end by 0 bases, with 11 bases between. The CDR3 DNA follows: TGTGCCAGCAGCGCAGGGTTCTCGAACACCGGGGAGCTGTTTTTT. Its protein product is CASSAGFSNTGELFF.

The rearrangement joins TRBV5-1 to TRBJ2-7; 9 bases line up with TRBD1. This CDR3 is 15 amino acids long. Trimming took 7 bases from V and 1 from J; bases not matched to a gene: 9. Germline loops: CDR1 SGHRS, CDR2 YFSETQ. CDR3 in DNA: TGCGCCAGCCGAATTGGGACAGGGACTTCCTACGAGCAGTACTTC. This codes for CASRIGTGTSYEQYF.